This T cell receptor beta chain was found in a study of CD8+CD57+ T cells in acquired aplastic anemia (dated by TCRdb to 2017 to 2018). The study in broad terms: DNA extracted from sorted CD4+ and CD8+ cells had a mean of approximately 3.3 ug, with a range of roughly 0.2 to 27.4 ug. An average of roughly 10 million reads for CD4+ cells and roughly 12 million reads for CD8+ cells was obtained from healthy donor samples.

According to the germline V gene (reference sequence), CDR1 reads LNHDA and CDR2 reads SQIVND. The CDR3 contains 14 residues, cysteine and phenylalanine counted. The sequence is cut down to CDR3 DNA, 42 bases in frame from base 1. The trim is 1 base for V and 7 bases for J, with a gap of 13 bases between the germline ends. The study deep-sequenced TCR repertoires of sorted CD4+ and CD8+ blood T cells from severe aplastic anemia patients and healthy subjects. Ficoll-Paque density gradient centrifugation was used to isolate peripheral blood mononuclear cells. Before DNA extraction, CD4+ and CD8+ T cells were sorted with FACS or magnetic beads. TCR beta VDJ combination and CDR3 sequence profiling used genomic DNA as the template. TCR repertoire sequencing was run on an Illumina HiSeq 2000. In the paper's pipeline: TRBV/TRBJ rearrangement plots, CDR3 size and DJ length profiles, and Simpson's diversity index were used to evaluate the repertoires. The most abundant DNA sequence in the deep sequencing data was defined as the immunodominant clone. CDR3 amino acid sequences were checked for sharing across subjects and were also compared against the VDJdb database and published repertoires. In-frame beta chains were kept once TCRdb had trimmed the public reads at Q25 with fastp and called clones with MiXCR. Rows matching on CDR3 protein sequence are summarized as one entry with the most common DNA and genes. It is TCRdb's table, rather than the study itself, that gives the V and J calls and clone size. In this sample the table shows around 140,000 distinct CDR3 sequences, less than 45% of which occur a single time. More than 7% of the sample is in the top ten clones.

As regards this clonotype: Which antigen it targets is not known. No base quality values were provided; no much bigger clone lies one nucleotide off.

General findings and caveats noted by the study authors: Some 27 CD8+ CDR3 sequences were found in both patients and controls but appeared to be highly expressed in patients and within the immunodominant clones of the patients. Between patients and healthy controls, no significant difference in CD8+ Simpson's diversity was found (P=0.060).

This TCR was recovered from a human donor in good health, serving as a control. The sequenced sample was sorted CD4+, CD8+, or CD8+CD57+ T cells (not recorded which) from PBMCs. This chain joins TRBV19 to TRBJ1-1; confidence is insufficient to name the D gene. The DNA sequence reads TGTGCCAGTAGTATAGTTAGCGGACTCCTTGAAGCTTTCTTT. Its translation is CASSIVSGLLEAFF.